This T cell receptor beta chain stems from a study of blood T cells in healthy people across ages. V was trimmed by 1 base and J by 5 bases, leaving 12 bases between them. This CDR3 has 14 amino acids. The germline CDR1 and CDR2 sequences are SEHNR and FQNEAQ (reference sequence). This clonotype has a handful of counts. Its antigen is not identified. The use of a sample-barcoded 5' primer and a J-beta primer mix characterized a second PCR of 7 to 11 cycles. MiXCR, run by TCRdb on the 5' RACE reads, gives a single entry per CDR3 protein. The table lists about 970,000 distinct CDR3 sequences, roughly 50% of them singletons, with 20% to 25% in the top ten. The study's findings and limits: Whereas aged donors had fewer naive CD4+ cells, long-lived donors had more of them and higher diversity. Those diversity estimates obtained from one million T cells were thought to be underestimates. Measured against age, TCR beta diversity per million T cells decreased in a roughly linear manner.

The origin of this receptor is a woman aged 60-70 years in good health. Material: blood. The chain employs TRBV7-9 and TRBJ2-7, with D tentatively TRBD1 (6 bases). DNA of the CDR3: TGTGCCAGCAGCTTAGGTCAGGGGAGCGACGAGCAGTACTTC. Protein product: CASSLGQGSDEQYF.